This entry describes one T cell receptor beta chain. V was cut by 2 bases and J by 0 bases, with 14 bases left in between. Germline V gives CDR1 MNHEY, CDR2 SVGAGI. This CDR3 is built from 16 residues. This sample was taken from a study of brain T cells in children with intractable seizures. The time point here: blood from clinic visit 5 months post-surgery; TSC patient then seizure free. At least one anti-epileptic drug was given before surgery. TCRdb's table, derived via immunoSEQ multiplex PCR, lists solely in-frame clones and lacks some. The data contain hundreds of thousands of clones, 93% of them singletons.

The sequence derives from a boy in the first two years of life with tuberous sclerosis and intractable seizures. The chain couples TRBV6-5 to TRBJ2-7, with D maybe TRBD2 (6 bases). The sample here was peripheral blood, taken 5 to 6 months after surgery. The CDR3 coding sequence is TGTGCCAGCAGTTACCTACCCGGGGGAAGCTCCTACGAGCAGTACTTC. Amino acid sequence: CASSYLPGGSSYEQYF.